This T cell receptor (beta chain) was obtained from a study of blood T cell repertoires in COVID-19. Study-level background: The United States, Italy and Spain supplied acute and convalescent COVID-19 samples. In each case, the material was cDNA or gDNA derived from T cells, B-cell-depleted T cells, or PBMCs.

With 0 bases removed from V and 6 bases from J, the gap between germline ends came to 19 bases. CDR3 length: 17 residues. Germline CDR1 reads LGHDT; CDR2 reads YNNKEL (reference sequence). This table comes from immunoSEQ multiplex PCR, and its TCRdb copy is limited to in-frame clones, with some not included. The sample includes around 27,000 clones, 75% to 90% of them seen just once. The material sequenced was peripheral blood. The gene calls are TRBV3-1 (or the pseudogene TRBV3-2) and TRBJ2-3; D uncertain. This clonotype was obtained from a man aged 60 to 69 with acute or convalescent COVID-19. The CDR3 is CASSQDPLGSPRDTQYF. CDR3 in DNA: TGTGCCAGCAGCCAAGACCCTCTAGGTAGCCCGCGGGATACGCAGTATTTT.